This T cell receptor beta chain was captured in a study of blood T cell repertoires in COVID-19. Participants were aged about 18 to 100 years, lived in 20 to 30 US areas, and enrolled virtually. This table comes from immunoSEQ multiplex PCR, and its TCRdb copy is limited to in-frame clones, with some not included. Among about 18,000 clones, approximately 88% were seen once, and the ten largest hold 4.5% to 6%. This CDR3 is 11 amino acids long. The germline V and J ends were trimmed by 6 bases and 4 bases, with 9 bases remaining between them. Germline V gene sequence: CDR1 DFQATT, CDR2 SNEGSKA (reference sequence).

This clonotype originated in a woman between 25 and 40 years old who had recovered from COVID-19. J is TRBJ2-5 and V is TRBV20-1, with a possible D match to TRBD2 (6 bases). The sample was PBMCs or T cells enriched from blood (not recorded which). This CDR3 reads CSAAGGETQYF. The CDR3 coding sequence is TGCAGTGCCGCCGGGGGAGAGACCCAGTACTTC.